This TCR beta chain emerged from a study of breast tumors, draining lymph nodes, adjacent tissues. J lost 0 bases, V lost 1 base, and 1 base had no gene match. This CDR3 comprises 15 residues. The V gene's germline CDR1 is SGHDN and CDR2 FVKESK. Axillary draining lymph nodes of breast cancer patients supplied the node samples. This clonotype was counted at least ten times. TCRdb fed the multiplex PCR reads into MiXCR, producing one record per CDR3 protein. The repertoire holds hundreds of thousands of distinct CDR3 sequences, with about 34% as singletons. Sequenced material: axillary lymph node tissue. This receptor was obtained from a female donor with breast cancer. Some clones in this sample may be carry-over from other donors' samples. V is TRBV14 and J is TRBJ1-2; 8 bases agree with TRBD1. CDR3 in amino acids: CASSQVQGANYGYTF. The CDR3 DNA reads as TGTGCCAGCAGCCAAGTACAGGGGGCTAACTATGGCTACACCTTC. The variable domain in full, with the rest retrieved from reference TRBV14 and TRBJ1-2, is EAGVTQFPSHSVIEKGQTVTLRCDPISGHDNLYWYRRVMGKEIKFLLHFVKESKQDESGMPNNRFLAERTGGTYSTLKVQPAELEDSGVYFCASSQVQGANYGYTFGSGTRLTVV.